Reported below is one T cell receptor (beta chain). RNA was extracted with the RNeasy kit, and a quantity of roughly 0.45 to 1 ug was reverse transcribed using random hexamers. Amplification of TCR beta CDR3 across 54 Vbeta and 13 Jbeta was performed with immunoSEQ multiplex PCR. TCRdb recomputed calls from the immunoSEQ multiplex PCR reads with MiXCR, one row per CDR3 protein. The table lists under 200,000 distinct CDR3 sequences, roughly 94% of them singletons, with more than 0.095% in the top ten. CDR3 length equals 19 residues. V gave up 0 bases and J gave up 1 base; unmatched junction bases: 13. Per the germline V gene, CDR1 is MNHEY and CDR2 is SVGAGI. The data belong to a study of CD8 T cells in Susac syndrome.

The clonotype originates from a human donor with Susac syndrome. The sample consisted of CD4+ T cells from PBMCs. The rearrangement links TRBV6-5 to TRBJ2-5; 8 bases line up with TRBD2. The CDR3 DNA is TGTGCCAGCAGTTACTCTCCCCGAGTCGGGGCGGGGGGCCAAGAGACCCAGTACTTC. Amino acids: CASSYSPRVGAGGQETQYF.